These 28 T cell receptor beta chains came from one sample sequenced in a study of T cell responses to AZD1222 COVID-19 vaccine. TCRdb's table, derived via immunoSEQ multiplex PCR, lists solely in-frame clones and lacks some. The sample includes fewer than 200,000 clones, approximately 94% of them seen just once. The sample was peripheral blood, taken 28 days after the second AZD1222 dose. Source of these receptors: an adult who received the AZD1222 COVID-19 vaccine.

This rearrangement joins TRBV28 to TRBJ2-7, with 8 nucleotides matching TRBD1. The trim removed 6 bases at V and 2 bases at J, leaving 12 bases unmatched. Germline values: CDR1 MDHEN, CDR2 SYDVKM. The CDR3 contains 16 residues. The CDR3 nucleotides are TGTGCCAGCAGCCGGCTAACAGGGGGGTCGCCCTACGAGCAGTACTTC. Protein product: CASSRLTGGSPYEQYF.

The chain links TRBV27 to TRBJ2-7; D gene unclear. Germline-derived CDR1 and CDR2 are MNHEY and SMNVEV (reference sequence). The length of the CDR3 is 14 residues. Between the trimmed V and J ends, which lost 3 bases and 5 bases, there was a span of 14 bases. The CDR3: CASSFRDRLDEQYF. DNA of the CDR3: TGTGCCAGCAGTTTTCGAGATCGATTGGACGAGCAGTACTTC.

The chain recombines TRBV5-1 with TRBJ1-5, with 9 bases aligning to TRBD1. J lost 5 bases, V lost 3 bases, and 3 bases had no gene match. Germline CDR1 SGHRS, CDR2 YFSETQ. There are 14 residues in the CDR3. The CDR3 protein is CASSSGQGHQPQHF. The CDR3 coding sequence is TGCGCCAGCAGCTCGGGACAGGGTCATCAGCCCCAGCATTTT.

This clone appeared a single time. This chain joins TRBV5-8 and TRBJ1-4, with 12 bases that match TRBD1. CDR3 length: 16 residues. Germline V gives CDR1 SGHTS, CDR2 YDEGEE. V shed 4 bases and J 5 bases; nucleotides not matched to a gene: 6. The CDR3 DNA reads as TGTGCCAGCAGCATGGGACAGGGGGCATTGAATGAAAAACTGTTTTTT. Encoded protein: CASSMGQGALNEKLFF.

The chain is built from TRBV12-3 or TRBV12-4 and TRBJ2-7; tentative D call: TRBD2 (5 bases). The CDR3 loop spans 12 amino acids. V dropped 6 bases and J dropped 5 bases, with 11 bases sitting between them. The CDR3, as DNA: TGTGCCAGCAGGCGTTACGGGGACGAGCAGTACTTC. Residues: CASRRYGDEQYF.

The CDR3 protein is CASSQATLPPSETQYF. CDR3 in DNA: TGCGCCAGCAGCCAAGCGACTTTACCGCCCTCTGAGACCCAGTACTTC. The J gene is TRBJ2-5, the V gene TRBV4-1; D gene unclear. CDR3 length: 16 amino acids. Germline loops: CDR1 MGHRA, CDR2 YSYEKL. Trimming stripped 1 base from V and 5 bases from J, with 17 bases between.

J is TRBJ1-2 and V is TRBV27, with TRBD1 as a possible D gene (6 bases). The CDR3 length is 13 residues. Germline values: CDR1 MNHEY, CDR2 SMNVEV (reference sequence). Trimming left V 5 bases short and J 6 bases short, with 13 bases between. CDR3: CASSLEGENGYTF. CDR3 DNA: TGTGCCAGCAGTCTTGAGGGGGAGAATGGCTACACCTTC.

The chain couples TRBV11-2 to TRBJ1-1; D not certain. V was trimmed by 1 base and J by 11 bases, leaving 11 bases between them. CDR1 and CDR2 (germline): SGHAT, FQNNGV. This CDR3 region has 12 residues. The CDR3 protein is CASSLVGEAAFF. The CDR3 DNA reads TGTGCCAGCAGCTTAGTTGGGGAGGCCGCTTTCTTT.

The CDR3 sequence is CASSYTDRGDGYTF. In DNA form, the CDR3 reads TGTGCCAGCAGTTACACAGATCGAGGTGATGGCTACACCTTC. This sequence joins TRBV6-5 and TRBJ1-2; no definite D call. Germline CDR1 and CDR2: MNHEY and SVGAGI. The CDR3 totals 14 residues. Trimming stripped 2 bases from V and 6 bases from J, with 13 bases between.

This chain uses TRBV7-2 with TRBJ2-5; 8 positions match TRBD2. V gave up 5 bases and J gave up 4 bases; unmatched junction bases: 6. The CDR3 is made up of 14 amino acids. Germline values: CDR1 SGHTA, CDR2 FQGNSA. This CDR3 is CASSQGLAGETQYF. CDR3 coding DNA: TGTGCCAGCAGCCAAGGTCTAGCGGGAGAGACCCAGTACTTC.

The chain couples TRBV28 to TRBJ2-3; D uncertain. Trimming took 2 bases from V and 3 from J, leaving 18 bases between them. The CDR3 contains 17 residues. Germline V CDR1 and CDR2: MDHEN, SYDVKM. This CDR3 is CASSLNPPQGWTDTQYF. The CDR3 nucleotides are TGTGCCAGCAGTTTAAACCCCCCCCAAGGGTGGACAGATACGCAGTATTTT.

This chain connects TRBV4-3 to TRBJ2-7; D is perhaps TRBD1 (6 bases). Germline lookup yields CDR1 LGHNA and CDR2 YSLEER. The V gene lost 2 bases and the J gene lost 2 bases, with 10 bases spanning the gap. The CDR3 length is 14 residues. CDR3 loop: CASSQRAGAYEQYF. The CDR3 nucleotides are TGCGCCAGCAGCCAAAGGGCAGGGGCCTACGAGCAGTACTTC.

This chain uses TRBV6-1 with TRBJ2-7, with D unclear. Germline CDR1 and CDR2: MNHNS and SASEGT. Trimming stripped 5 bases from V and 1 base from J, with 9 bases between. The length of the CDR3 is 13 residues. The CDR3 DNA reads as TGTGCCAGCAGTCAGAAAGGTTCCTACGAGCAGTACTTC. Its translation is CASSQKGSYEQYF.

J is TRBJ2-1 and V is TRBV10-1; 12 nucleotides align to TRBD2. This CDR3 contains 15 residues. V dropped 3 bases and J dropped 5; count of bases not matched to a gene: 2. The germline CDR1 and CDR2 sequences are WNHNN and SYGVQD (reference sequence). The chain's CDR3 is CASSDRTSGNNEQFF. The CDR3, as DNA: TGCGCCAGCAGTGATAGGACTAGCGGGAACAATGAGCAGTTCTTC.

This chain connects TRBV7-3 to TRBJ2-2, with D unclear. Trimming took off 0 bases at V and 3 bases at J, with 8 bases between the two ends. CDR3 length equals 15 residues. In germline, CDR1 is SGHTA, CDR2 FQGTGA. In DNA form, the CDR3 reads TGTGCCAGCAGCTTAACTTCCGGCTACACCGGGGAGCTGTTTTTT. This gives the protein CASSLTSGYTGELFF. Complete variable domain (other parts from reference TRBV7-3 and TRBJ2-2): GAGVSQTPSNKVTEKGKYVELRCDPISGHTALYWYRQSLGQGPEFLIYFQGTGAADDSGLPNDRFFAVRPEGSVSTLKIQRTERGDSAVYLCASSLTSGYTGELFFGEGSRLTVL.

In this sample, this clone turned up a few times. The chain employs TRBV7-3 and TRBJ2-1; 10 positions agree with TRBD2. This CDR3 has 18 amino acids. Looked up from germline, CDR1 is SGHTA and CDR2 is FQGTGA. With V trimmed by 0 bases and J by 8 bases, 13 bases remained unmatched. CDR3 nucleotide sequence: TGTGCCAGCAGCTTAACAGCTAGCGGGAGTATCTTTTGGGATGAGCAGTTCTTC. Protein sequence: CASSLTASGSIFWDEQFF.

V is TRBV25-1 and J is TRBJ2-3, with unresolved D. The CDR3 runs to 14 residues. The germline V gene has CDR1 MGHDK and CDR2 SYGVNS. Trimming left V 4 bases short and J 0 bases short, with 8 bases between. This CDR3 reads CASSVLLSTDTQYF. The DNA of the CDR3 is TGTGCCAGCAGTGTCTTACTCAGCACAGATACGCAGTATTTT. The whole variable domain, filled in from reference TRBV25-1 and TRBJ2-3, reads EADIYQTPRYLVIGTGKKITLECSQTMGHDKMYWYQQDPGMELHLIHYSYGVNSTEKGDLSSESTVSRIRTEHFPLTLESARPSHTSQYLCASSVLLSTDTQYFGPGTRLTVL.

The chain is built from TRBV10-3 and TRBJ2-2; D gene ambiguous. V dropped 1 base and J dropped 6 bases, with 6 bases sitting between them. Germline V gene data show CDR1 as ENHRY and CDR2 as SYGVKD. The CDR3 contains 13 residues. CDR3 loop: CAISELGSGELFF. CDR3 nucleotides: TGTGCCATCAGTGAGTTGGGTTCCGGGGAGCTGTTTTTT.

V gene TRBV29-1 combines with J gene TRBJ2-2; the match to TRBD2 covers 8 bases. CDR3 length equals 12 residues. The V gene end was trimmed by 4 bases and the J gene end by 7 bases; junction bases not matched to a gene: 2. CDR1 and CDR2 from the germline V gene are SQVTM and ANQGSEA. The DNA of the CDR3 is TGCAGCGTTGCGGGACTAGGCGGGGAGCTGTTTTTT. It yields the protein CSVAGLGGELFF.

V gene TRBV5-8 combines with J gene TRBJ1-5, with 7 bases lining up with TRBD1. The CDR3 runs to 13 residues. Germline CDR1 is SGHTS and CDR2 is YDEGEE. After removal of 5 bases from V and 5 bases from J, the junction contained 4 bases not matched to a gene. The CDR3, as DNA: TGTGCCAGCAGTATGGACAGGCATCAGCCCCAGCATTTT. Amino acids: CASSMDRHQPQHF.

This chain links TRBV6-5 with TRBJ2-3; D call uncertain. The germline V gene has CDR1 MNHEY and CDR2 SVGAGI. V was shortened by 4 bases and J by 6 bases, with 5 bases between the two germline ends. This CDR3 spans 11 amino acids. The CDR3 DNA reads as TGTGCCAGCAGTTTCGGGGATACGCAGTATTTT. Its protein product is CASSFGDTQYF.

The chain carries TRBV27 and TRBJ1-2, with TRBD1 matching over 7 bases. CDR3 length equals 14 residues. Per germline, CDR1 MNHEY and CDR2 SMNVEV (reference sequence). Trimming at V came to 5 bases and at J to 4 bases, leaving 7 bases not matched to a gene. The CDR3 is CASSLQGSSYGYTF. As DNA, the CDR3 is TGTGCCAGCAGTCTACAGGGGTCTAGCTATGGCTACACCTTC.

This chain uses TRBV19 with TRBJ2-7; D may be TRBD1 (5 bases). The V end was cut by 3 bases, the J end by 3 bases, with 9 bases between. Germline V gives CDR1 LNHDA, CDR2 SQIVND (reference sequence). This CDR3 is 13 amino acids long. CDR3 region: CASSIQDNYEQYF. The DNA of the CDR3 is TGTGCCAGTAGTATCCAGGACAACTACGAGCAGTACTTC. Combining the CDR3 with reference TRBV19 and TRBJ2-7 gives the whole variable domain DGGITQSPKYLFRKEGQNVTLSCEQNLNHDAMYWYRQDPGQGLRLIYYSQIVNDFQKGDIAEGYSVSREKKESFPLTVTSAQKNPTAFYLCASSIQDNYEQYFGPGTRLTVT.

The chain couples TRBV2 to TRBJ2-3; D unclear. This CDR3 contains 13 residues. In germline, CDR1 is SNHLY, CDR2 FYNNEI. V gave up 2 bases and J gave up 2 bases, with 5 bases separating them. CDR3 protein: CASSERNTDTQYF. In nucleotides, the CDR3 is TGTGCCAGCAGTGAAAGAAACACAGATACGCAGTATTTT.

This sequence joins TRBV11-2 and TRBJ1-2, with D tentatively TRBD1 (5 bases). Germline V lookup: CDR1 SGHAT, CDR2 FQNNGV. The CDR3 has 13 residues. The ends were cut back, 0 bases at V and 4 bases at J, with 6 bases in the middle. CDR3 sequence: CASSLDGGYGYTF. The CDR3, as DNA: TGTGCCAGCAGCTTAGATGGGGGCTATGGCTACACCTTC.

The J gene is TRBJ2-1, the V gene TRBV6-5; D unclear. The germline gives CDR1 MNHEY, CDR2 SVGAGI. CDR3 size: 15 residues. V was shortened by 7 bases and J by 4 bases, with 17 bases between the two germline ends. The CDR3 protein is CASTFSQAQYNEQFF. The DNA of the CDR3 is TGTGCCAGCACCTTCTCCCAAGCGCAGTACAATGAGCAGTTCTTC.

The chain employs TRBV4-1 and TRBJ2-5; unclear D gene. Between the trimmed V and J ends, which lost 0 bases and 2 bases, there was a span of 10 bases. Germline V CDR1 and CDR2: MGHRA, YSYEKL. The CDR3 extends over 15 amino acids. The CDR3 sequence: CASSQDRHLQETQYF. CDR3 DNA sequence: TGCGCCAGCAGCCAAGATCGGCACTTACAAGAGACCCAGTACTTC.

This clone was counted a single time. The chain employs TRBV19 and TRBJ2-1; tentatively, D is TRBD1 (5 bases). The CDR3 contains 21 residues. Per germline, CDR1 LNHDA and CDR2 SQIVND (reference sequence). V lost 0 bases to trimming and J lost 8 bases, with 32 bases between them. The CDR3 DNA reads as TGTGCCAGTAGTATAGATCGTGAAGGGGTGATTCCTGGCCTACTGAACTATGAGCAGTTCTTC. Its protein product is CASSIDREGVIPGLLNYEQFF.